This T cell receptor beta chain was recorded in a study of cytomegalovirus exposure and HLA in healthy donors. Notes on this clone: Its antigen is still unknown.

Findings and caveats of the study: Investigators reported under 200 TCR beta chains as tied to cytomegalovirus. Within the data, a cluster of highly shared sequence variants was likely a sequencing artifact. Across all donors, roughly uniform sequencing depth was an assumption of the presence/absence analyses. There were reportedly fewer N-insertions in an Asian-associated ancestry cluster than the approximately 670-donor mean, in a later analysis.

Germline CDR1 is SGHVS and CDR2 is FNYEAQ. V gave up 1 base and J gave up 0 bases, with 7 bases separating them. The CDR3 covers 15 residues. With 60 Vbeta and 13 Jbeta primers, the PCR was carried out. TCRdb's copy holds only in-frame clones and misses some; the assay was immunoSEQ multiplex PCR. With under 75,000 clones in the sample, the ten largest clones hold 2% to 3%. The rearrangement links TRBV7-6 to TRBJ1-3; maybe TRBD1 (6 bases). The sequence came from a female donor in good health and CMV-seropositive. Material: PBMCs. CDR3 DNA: TGTGCCAGCAGCTTAGAACAGGGCTCTGGAAACACCATATATTTT. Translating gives CASSLEQGSGNTIYF.